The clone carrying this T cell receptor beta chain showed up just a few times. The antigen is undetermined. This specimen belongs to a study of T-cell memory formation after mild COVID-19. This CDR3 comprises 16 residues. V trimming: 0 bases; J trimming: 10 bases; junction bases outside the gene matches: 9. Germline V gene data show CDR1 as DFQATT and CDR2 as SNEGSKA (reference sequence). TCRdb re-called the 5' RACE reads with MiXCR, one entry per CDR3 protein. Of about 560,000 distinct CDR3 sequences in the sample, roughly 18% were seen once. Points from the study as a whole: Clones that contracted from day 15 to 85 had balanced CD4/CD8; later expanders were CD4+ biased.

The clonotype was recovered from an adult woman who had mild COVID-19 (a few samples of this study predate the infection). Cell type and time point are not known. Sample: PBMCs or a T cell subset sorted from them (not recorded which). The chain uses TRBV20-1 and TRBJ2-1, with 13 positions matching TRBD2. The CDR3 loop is CSARDRRLAGGGEQFF. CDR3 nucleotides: TGCAGTGCTAGAGATCGTCGACTAGCGGGAGGAGGGGAGCAGTTCTTC.